A single sample gave rise to the 21 T cell receptor beta chains below, sequenced in a study of blood T cell repertoires in COVID-19 (dated by TCRdb to the early 2020s). The library was generated by the immunoSEQ multiplex PCR assay. TCRdb stores this immuneACCESS table with in-frame sequences only. Part of the clones is absent; in the studies checked, under half of the shortfall reflects unresolved V genes, and no reason is known for the rest. For this sample there are some 77,000 clones; 85% to 90% appear just once. Clones ranked in the top ten supply around 4.7% of the sample. The sample was peripheral blood. These receptors all come from a woman aged 80 or over with active or convalescent COVID-19.

This rearrangement joins TRBV28 to TRBJ1-4; 8 bases agree with TRBD1. There are 15 residues in the CDR3. Looked up from germline, CDR1 is MDHEN and CDR2 is SYDVKM. J was trimmed by 7 bases and V by 3 bases; bases with no gene match: 7. CDR3 coding DNA: TGTGCCAGCAGTTTTTTAGCAGGGGGCGGTGAAAAACTGTTTTTT. Protein product: CASSFLAGGGEKLFF. The entire variable domain, with the rest obtained from reference TRBV28 and TRBJ1-4, is as follows: DVKVTQSSRYLVKRTGEKVFLECVQDMDHENMFWYRQDPGLGLRLIYFSYDVKMKEKGDIPEGYSVSREKKERFSLILESASTNQTSMYLCASSFLAGGGEKLFFGSGTQLSVL.

This chain connects TRBV11-2 to TRBJ1-1; 7 positions match TRBD1. Trimming took 3 bases from V and 6 from J; bases not matched to a gene: 7. Germline V gene lookup returns CDR1 SGHAT and CDR2 FQNNGV. CDR3 length: 14 residues. The CDR3 coding sequence is TGTGCCAGCAGCTTCGGCAGGGGGGTAGCTGAAGCTTTCTTT. Translated: CASSFGRGVAEAFF. The full variable domain, completed using reference TRBV11-2 and TRBJ1-1, is EAGVAQSPRYKIIEKRQSVAFWCNPISGHATLYWYQQILGQGPKLLIQFQNNGVVDDSQLPKDRFSAERLKGVDSTLKIQPAKLEDSAVYLCASSFGRGVAEAFFGQGTRLTVV.

The chain recombines TRBV2 with TRBJ2-1, with 14 bases fitting TRBD2. CDR1 is SNHLY, CDR2 FYNNEI, per germline. This CDR3 spans 16 amino acids. V gave up 6 bases and J gave up 7 bases; unmatched junction bases: 8. This CDR3 is CASSLQGLAGVNEQFF. CDR3 coding DNA: TGTGCCAGCAGCCTCCAGGGACTAGCGGGAGTTAATGAGCAGTTCTTC. Supplemented by reference TRBV2 and TRBJ2-1, the full variable domain reads EPEVTQTPSHQVTQMGQEVILRCVPISNHLYFYWYRQILGQKVEFLVSFYNNEISEKSEIFDDQFSVERPDGSNFTLKIRSTKLEDSAMYFCASSLQGLAGVNEQFFGPGTRLTVL.

The chain recombines TRBV6-5 with TRBJ1-4; D is perhaps TRBD1 (6 bases). Germline-derived CDR1 and CDR2 are MNHEY and SVGAGI. CDR3 length: 16 residues. The ends were cut back, 2 bases at V and 5 bases at J, with 15 bases in the middle. Here the CDR3 reads CASSYIPGQRNEKLFF. The DNA for the CDR3 is TGTGCCAGCAGTTACATCCCGGGACAAAGAAATGAAAAACTGTTTTTT.

The rearrangement links TRBV12-5 to TRBJ2-1, with TRBD1 matching 10 bases. This CDR3 region has 14 residues. In germline, CDR1 is LGHNT, CDR2 FRNRAP. With 4 bases clipped from V and 8 bases from J, the junction kept 5 bases outside the gene matches. CDR3 coding DNA: TGTGCTAGTGGTTCGAAGGACAGGGGGGATGAGCAGTTCTTC. Translating it yields CASGSKDRGDEQFF.

The CDR3 bases are TGTGCCAGCAGCGTAGGAGGTGCGAGCTCCTACGAGCAGTACTTC. This encodes CASSVGGASSYEQYF. The rearrangement uses TRBV9 and TRBJ2-7; D remains unclear. CDR3 length: 15 residues. Germline V lookup: CDR1 SGDLS, CDR2 YYNGEE. The V end lost 0 bases, the J end lost 0 bases, and 10 bases lay between the germline ends. The complete variable domain, with remaining parts taken from reference TRBV9 and TRBJ2-7, reads DSGVTQTPKHLITATGQRVTLRCSPRSGDLSVYWYQQSLDQGLQFLIQYYNGEERAKGNILERFSAQQFPDLHSELNLSSLELGDSALYFCASSVGGASSYEQYFGPGTRLTVT.

V gene TRBV2 combines with J gene TRBJ1-5; D may be TRBD1 (5 bases). Trimming removed 7 bases from V and 5 bases from J, with 12 bases in between. The CDR3 is made up of 13 amino acids. Germline V gives CDR1 SNHLY, CDR2 FYNNEI. CDR3: CASTREEDQPQHF. The DNA for the CDR3 is TGTGCCAGCACCAGGGAGGAAGATCAGCCCCAGCATTTT.

This chain connects TRBV5-4 to TRBJ1-1; possibly TRBD1 for D (6 bases). V was shortened by 3 bases and J by 1 base, with 13 bases between the two germline ends. Per the germline V gene, CDR1 is SGHNT and CDR2 is YYREEE (reference sequence). The CDR3 covers 15 residues. CDR3 loop: CASSSWNRENTEAFF. In nucleotides, the CDR3 is TGTGCCAGCAGCTCTTGGAACAGGGAGAACACTGAAGCTTTCTTT.

CDR3 protein: CASSTVSSYNSPLHF. CDR3 DNA: TGTGCCAGCAGCACAGTTAGCTCCTATAATTCACCCCTCCACTTT. V usage is TRBV7-2 and J usage is TRBJ1-6; D uncertain. The V gene's germline CDR1 is SGHTA and CDR2 FQGNSA. The V end lost 5 bases, the J end lost 0 bases, and 8 bases lay between the germline ends. The CDR3 contains 15 residues.

This chain joins TRBV4-1 and TRBJ1-1; D is possibly TRBD1 (5 bases). V was trimmed by 2 bases and J by 5 bases, leaving 18 bases between them. The CDR3 spans 16 residues. CDR1 is MGHRA and CDR2 is YSYEKL in the germline V gene. The DNA for the CDR3 is TGCGCCAGCAGCCAATCCGGAACGCAGGGCAGAACTGAAGCTTTCTTT. This translates into CASSQSGTQGRTEAFF.

The V call is TRBV18, the J call TRBJ1-1; perhaps TRBD1 as D (6 bases). This CDR3 comprises 12 residues. V dropped 6 bases and J dropped 6 bases, with 11 bases sitting between them. Per germline, CDR1 KGHSH and CDR2 LQKENI. The CDR3 region has the DNA TGTGCCAGCTCCCTCACAGGGTCTGAAGCTTTCTTT. The encoded protein is CASSLTGSEAFF.

The rearrangement links TRBV27 to TRBJ2-7, with TRBD1 matching 8 bases. V gave up 6 bases and J gave up 7 bases; unmatched junction bases: 20. The CDR3 length is 17 residues. Germline V gives CDR1 MNHEY, CDR2 SMNVEV (reference sequence). CDR3 sequence reads: CASSSSRTGSKYGEQYF. CDR3 bases: TGTGCCAGCAGCTCTTCGCGGACAGGGTCAAAATATGGGGAGCAGTACTTC.

The V and J genes are TRBV7-3 and TRBJ2-1; 7 bases match TRBD1. The V and J ends lost 5 bases and 12 bases, in that order; junction bases with no gene match: 13. The CDR3 extends over 14 amino acids. The V gene's germline CDR1 is SGHTA and CDR2 FQGTGA. This chain's CDR3 is CASSESNRGLRQFF. DNA of the CDR3: TGTGCCAGCAGCGAAAGCAACAGGGGTCTAAGGCAGTTCTTC.

CDR3 loop: CASSAFEDTEAFF. The CDR3 bases are TGTGCCAGCAGCGCGTTCGAAGACACTGAAGCTTTCTTT. The V call is TRBV7-6, the J call TRBJ1-1; no clear D. Trimming shortened V by 5 bases and J by 3 bases, and 10 bases separated the two germline ends. The CDR3 extends over 13 amino acids. Germline V lookup: CDR1 SGHVS, CDR2 FNYEAQ.

The rearrangement joins TRBV24-1 to TRBJ1-2; no clear D. The CDR3 covers 14 residues. Germline V lookup: CDR1 KGHDR, CDR2 SFDVKD. V was pared by 0 bases and J by 1 base, with 5 bases between. CDR3 sequence: CATSDLDNNYGYTF. In nucleotides, the CDR3 is TGTGCCACCAGTGATTTGGACAATAACTATGGCTACACCTTC.

The chain couples TRBV28 to TRBJ2-5, with 10 nucleotides matching TRBD2. The CDR3 is 15 residues long. In germline, CDR1 is MDHEN, CDR2 SYDVKM. The ends lost 7 bases at V and 6 bases at J; junction bases unmatched: 11. Written as DNA, the CDR3 is TGTGCCAGCACTAAGTTTCAGGGACTAGCGAAGACCCAGTACTTC. Translation: CASTKFQGLAKTQYF.

The chain is built from TRBV5-4 and TRBJ1-1; D is possibly TRBD1 (5 bases). Per the germline V gene, CDR1 is SGHNT and CDR2 is YYREEE (reference sequence). This CDR3 is 17 amino acids long. The V and J ends lost 4 bases and 0 bases respectively, with 19 bases between them. DNA of the CDR3: TGTGCCAGCAGCGGTGAAGGAGGGGTTCTTATGAACACTGAAGCTTTCTTT. Translation: CASSGEGGVLMNTEAFF.

The chain uses TRBV5-1 and TRBJ1-1, with TRBD1 identical over 9 bases. Germline V gives CDR1 SGHRS, CDR2 YFSETQ. The J segment lost 5 bases and the V segment lost 6 bases, leaving 11 bases of the junction unmatched. This CDR3 contains 15 residues. For the CDR3, the DNA is TGCGCCAGCAAAACCGTTACAGGGGGCCAAACTGAAGCTTTCTTT. It translates to CASKTVTGGQTEAFF.

V usage is TRBV28 and J usage is TRBJ1-1, with D perhaps matching TRBD1 (6 bases). Germline values: CDR1 MDHEN, CDR2 SYDVKM. The germline V and J ends were trimmed by 6 bases and 11 bases, with 16 bases remaining between them. The CDR3 has 12 amino acids. The DNA for the CDR3 is TGTGCCAGCAGCGCCCACAGTCAGGGGGCTTTCTTT. Translating gives CASSAHSQGAFF.

V is TRBV7-6 and J is TRBJ2-1, with 9 bases aligning to TRBD2. CDR3 length: 16 amino acids. Germline CDR1 SGHVS, CDR2 FNYEAQ. V gave up 3 bases and J gave up 4 bases; unmatched junction bases: 7. The CDR3 is CASSFAGTSRYNEQFF. The CDR3 coding sequence is TGTGCCAGCAGCTTTGCCGGGACTAGCAGATACAATGAGCAGTTCTTC.

The V call is TRBV3-1 (or the pseudogene TRBV3-2), the J call TRBJ2-2, with 10 bases identical to TRBD2. J was trimmed by 8 bases and V by 1 base; bases with no gene match: 4. CDR3 length: 15 residues. CDR1 is LGHDT, CDR2 YNNKEL, per germline (reference sequence). CDR3 DNA sequence: TGTGCCAGCAGCCAAGTTAGCGGGAGGCGAGGGGAGCTGTTTTTT. Translating gives CASSQVSGRRGELFF.